This TCR beta chain was sequenced for a study of CD8 T cell repertoires and HIV-1 epitope variants. Study details: Separate wells received one of Twenty-five Gag or Nef variant peptides. 1M T cells were kept uncultured as a baseline.

Findings and limits, study-wide: This assay reports beta chains of antigen-expanded cells, not T cell function.

On the immunoSEQ platform, TCR beta CDR3s were sequenced at survey depth. Data came from immunoSEQ multiplex PCR; TCRdb stores just in-frame clones and leaves some out. The table shows about 1,100 clones, with about 72% occurring only once. V shed 0 bases and J 5 bases; nucleotides not matched to a gene: 9. Germline V gene sequence: CDR1 ENHRY, CDR2 SYGVKD. This CDR3 contains 17 residues. For this clone: The target antigen is unknown.

Sequencing was performed on cultured CD8+ T cells derived from PBMCs. This TCR derives from a male donor with HIV. The rearrangement links TRBV10-3 to TRBJ2-1; 8 positions match TRBD2. Here the CDR3 reads CAISESIGLATNNEQFF. CDR3 sequence (DNA): TGTGCCATCAGTGAGTCGATAGGACTAGCCACCAACAATGAGCAGTTCTTC.